These 10 T cell receptor beta chains were sequenced from one sample in a study of cytomegalovirus exposure and HLA in healthy donors. A multiplex PCR was run with 60 Vbeta primers and 13 Jbeta primers. TCRdb's table, derived via immunoSEQ multiplex PCR, lists solely in-frame clones and lacks some. There are under 100,000 clones in the sample; around 79% occur only once, and roughly 2.5% lies in the top ten. The sequencing sample was made of PBMCs. The receptors shown here come from a man younger than 45 in good health and CMV-seronegative.

DNA of the CDR3: TGTGCCAGCAGCGACCTCGGGGGCGAGCAGTACTTC. Its translation: CASSDLGGEQYF. The chain employs TRBV9 and TRBJ2-7; maybe TRBD2 (6 bases). The germline V gene encodes CDR1 SGDLS and CDR2 YYNGEE. The CDR3 covers 12 residues. Trimming stripped 3 bases from V and 6 bases from J, with 10 bases between. Variable domain in full (rest from reference TRBV9 and TRBJ2-7): DSGVTQTPKHLITATGQRVTLRCSPRSGDLSVYWYQQSLDQGLQFLIQYYNGEERAKGNILERFSAQQFPDLHSELNLSSLELGDSALYFCASSDLGGEQYFGPGTRLTVT.

This chain joins TRBV19 and TRBJ1-5, with TRBD1 matching 7 bases. Germline CDR1 LNHDA, CDR2 SQIVND (reference sequence). J gave up 6 bases and V 7 bases, and 6 bases lay outside the gene matches. The CDR3 runs 13 residues. The CDR3 nucleotides are TGTGCCAGTATTGGGACAGTCGGTCAGCCCCAGCATTTT. Protein product: CASIGTVGQPQHF.

This clone was seen a few times. The chain recombines TRBV5-1 with TRBJ2-7; TRBD1 agrees at 8 bases. Trimming took 6 bases from V and 3 from J; bases not matched to a gene: 11. This CDR3 region has 15 residues. CDR1 is SGHRS and CDR2 is YFSETQ in the germline V gene. The CDR3 DNA reads as TGCGCCAGCAAAGAAGGTACAGGGGGAGGCTACGAGCAGTACTTC. Protein sequence: CASKEGTGGGYEQYF. The full variable domain, its missing parts supplied by reference TRBV5-1 and TRBJ2-7, is KAGVTQTPRYLIKTRGQQVTLSCSPISGHRSVSWYQQTPGQGLQFLFEYFSETQRNKGNFPGRFSGRQFSNSRSEMNVSTLELGDSALYLCASKEGTGGGYEQYFGPGTRLTVT.

This clone was seen a handful of times. This chain links TRBV9 with TRBJ1-1; TRBD1 is a possible D gene (6 bases). The CDR3 totals 15 residues. The germline CDR1 and CDR2 sequences are SGDLS and YYNGEE. V was trimmed by 0 bases and J by 4 bases, leaving 13 bases between them. The CDR3 DNA reads TGTGCCAGCAGCGTAGTGGGACACCGCCCCACTGAAGCTTTCTTT. This translates into CASSVVGHRPTEAFF.

This chain connects TRBV27 to TRBJ2-3; 14 bases match TRBD2. J was trimmed by 5 bases and V by 2 bases; bases with no gene match: 6. Germline V gives CDR1 MNHEY, CDR2 SMNVEV (reference sequence). There are 17 residues in the CDR3. For the CDR3, the DNA is TGTGCCAGCAGTTTAAGGGGGACTAGCGGGGGAATAGATACGCAGTATTTT. It specifies CASSLRGTSGGIDTQYF.

The rearrangement uses TRBV11-2 and TRBJ1-5; no reliable D call. In germline, CDR1 is SGHAT, CDR2 FQNNGV. The CDR3 runs 18 residues. The V end lost 1 base, the J end lost 1 base, and 17 bases lay between the germline ends. The CDR3 sequence is CASSLGPERPGSNQPQHF. CDR3 DNA sequence: TGTGCCAGCAGCTTAGGCCCCGAAAGACCGGGGAGCAATCAGCCCCAGCATTTT.

The V call is TRBV4-3, the J call TRBJ1-6; 7 nucleotides align to TRBD1. V shed 1 base, J shed 7 bases, and the junction held 10 bases outside the gene matches. The CDR3 sequence is 17 residues long. Looked up from germline, CDR1 is LGHNA and CDR2 is YSLEER. CDR3 in amino acids: CASSQAPTGTENSPLHF. The DNA of the CDR3 is TGCGCCAGCAGCCAAGCACCCACCGGGACAGAAAATTCACCCCTCCACTTT.

This clone was observed a single time. This rearrangement joins TRBV2 to TRBJ1-2; 7 nucleotides agree with TRBD1. The V segment lost 6 bases and the J segment 8 bases; nucleotides outside the gene matches: 6. Germline V gene lookup returns CDR1 SNHLY and CDR2 FYNNEI. The CDR3 runs to 12 residues. This chain's CDR3 is CASSRTGEGYTF. CDR3 bases: TGTGCCAGCAGCAGAACAGGGGAAGGCTACACCTTC.

The chain links TRBV27 to TRBJ1-1, with unresolved D. Germline values: CDR1 MNHEY, CDR2 SMNVEV (reference sequence). V shed 2 bases and J shed 7 bases, with 8 bases lying between them. This CDR3 is built from 12 residues. The CDR3, as DNA: TGTGCCAGCAGTTTACCCGGAGTTGAAGCTTTCTTT. Its protein product is CASSLPGVEAFF.

This chain connects TRBV25-1 to TRBJ2-5, with a tentative D call TRBD2 (5 bases). CDR3 length: 15 amino acids. CDR1 and CDR2 from the germline V gene are MGHDK and SYGVNS. Trimming pared 3 bases from V and 5 bases from J, leaving 16 bases between. The CDR3 DNA is TGTGCCAGCAGTGACCCCGCCAGCGGAGAGGAGACCCAGTACTTC. It specifies CASSDPASGEETQYF.